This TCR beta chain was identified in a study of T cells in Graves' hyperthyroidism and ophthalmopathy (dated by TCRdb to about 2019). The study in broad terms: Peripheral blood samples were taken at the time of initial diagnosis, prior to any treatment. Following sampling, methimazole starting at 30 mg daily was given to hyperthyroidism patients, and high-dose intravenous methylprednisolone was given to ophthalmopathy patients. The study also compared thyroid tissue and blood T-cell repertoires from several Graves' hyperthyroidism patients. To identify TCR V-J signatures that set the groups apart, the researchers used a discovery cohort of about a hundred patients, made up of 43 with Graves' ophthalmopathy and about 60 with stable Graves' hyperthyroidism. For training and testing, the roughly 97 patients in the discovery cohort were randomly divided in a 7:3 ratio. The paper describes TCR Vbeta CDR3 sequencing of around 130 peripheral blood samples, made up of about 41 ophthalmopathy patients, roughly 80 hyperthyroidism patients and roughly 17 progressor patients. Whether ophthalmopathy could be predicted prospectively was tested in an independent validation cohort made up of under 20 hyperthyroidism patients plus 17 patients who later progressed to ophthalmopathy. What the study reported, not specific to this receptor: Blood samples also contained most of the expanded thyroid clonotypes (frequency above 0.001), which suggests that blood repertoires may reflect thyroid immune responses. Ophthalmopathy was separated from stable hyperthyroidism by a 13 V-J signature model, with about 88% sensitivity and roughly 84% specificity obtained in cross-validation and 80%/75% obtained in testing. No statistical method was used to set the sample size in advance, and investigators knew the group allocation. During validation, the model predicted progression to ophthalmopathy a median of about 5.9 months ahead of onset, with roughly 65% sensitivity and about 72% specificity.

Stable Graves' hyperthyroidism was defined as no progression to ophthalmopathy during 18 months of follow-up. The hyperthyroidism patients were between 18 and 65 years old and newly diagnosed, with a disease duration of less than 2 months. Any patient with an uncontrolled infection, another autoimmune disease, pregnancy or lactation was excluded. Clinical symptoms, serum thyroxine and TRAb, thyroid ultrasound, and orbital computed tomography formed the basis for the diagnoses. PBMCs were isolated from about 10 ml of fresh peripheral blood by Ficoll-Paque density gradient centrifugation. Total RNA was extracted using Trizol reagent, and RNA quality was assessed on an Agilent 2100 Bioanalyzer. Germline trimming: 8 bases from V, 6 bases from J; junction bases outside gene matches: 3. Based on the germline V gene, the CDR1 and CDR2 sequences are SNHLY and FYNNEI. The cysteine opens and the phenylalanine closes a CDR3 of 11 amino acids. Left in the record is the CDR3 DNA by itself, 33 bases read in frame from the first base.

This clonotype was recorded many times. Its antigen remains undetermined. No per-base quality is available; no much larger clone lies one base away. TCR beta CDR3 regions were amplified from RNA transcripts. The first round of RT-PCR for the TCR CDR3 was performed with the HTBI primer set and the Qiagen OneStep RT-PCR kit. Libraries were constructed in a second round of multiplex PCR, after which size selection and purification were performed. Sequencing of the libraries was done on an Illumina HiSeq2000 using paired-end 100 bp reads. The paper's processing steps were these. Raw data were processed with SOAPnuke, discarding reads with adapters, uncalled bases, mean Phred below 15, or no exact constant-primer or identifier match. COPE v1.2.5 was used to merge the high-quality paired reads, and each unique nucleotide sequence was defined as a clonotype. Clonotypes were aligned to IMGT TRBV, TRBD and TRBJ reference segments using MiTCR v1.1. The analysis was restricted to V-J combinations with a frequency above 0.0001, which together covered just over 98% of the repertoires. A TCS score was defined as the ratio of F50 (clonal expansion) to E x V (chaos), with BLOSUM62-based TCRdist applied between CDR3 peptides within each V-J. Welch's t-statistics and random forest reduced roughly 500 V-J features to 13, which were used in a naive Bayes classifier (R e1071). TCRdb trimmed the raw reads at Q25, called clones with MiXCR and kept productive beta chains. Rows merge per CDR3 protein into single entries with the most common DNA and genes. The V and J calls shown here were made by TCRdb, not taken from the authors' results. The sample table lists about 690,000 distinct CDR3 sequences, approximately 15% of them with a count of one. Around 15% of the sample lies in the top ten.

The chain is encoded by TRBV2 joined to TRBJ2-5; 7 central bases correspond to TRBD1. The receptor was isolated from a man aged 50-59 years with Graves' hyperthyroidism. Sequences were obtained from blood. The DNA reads TGTGCCAGCGACAGGGACAAGACCCAGTACTTC. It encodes CASDRDKTQYF.